This T cell receptor (beta chain) was recorded in a study of molecular identifiers for immune sequencing clone quantification. Study-wide background: The replicate experiment used RNA from approximately 22,000 or 94,000 naive CD8 cells. This RNA was split into five aliquots, and four of them were sequenced.

Libraries of naive CD8 T cells were made from about 20,000 to 1,000,000 sorted cells. They used 10%, 30% or 50% RNA. Based on a CD8+CD4-CCR7+CD45RA+ profile, naive CD8 T cells were sorted. Trimming pared 0 bases from V and 6 bases from J, leaving 12 bases between. CDR3 length: 14 amino acids. Germline V gene data show CDR1 as KGHSH and CDR2 as LQKENI. TCRdb passed the PCR reads through MiXCR, listing each CDR3 protein once. Among over 550,000 distinct CDR3 sequences listed, about 25% were seen once. The sequence was obtained from a human donor in good health. Some libraries in this study had Jurkat cell RNA spiked in. This sequence joins TRBV18 and TRBJ2-7; no firm D call. Sequencing was done on a sample of naive CD8+ T cells from blood, with Jurkat cell RNA spiked in. Subset defined: FACS-sorted CD8+CD4-CCR7+CD45RA+ naive T cells. This CDR3 is CASSPPQYIFEQYF. CDR3 nucleotide sequence: TGTGCCAGCTCACCACCCCAGTATATCTTCGAGCAGTACTTC.